One and the same sample provided the 8 T cell receptor beta chains below, sequenced in a study of blood T cell repertoires in COVID-19. The repertoire was sequenced with immunoSEQ multiplex PCR; TCRdb's copy has only in-frame clones and lacks some. The repertoire holds roughly 100,000 clones, with more than 75% as singletons. The specimen was peripheral blood. The receptors originated from a human donor in a cohort sampled during active COVID-19.

This chain uses TRBV13 with TRBJ1-1; TRBD1 might be the D (5 bases). CDR1 is PRHDT and CDR2 is FYEKMQ in the germline V gene (reference sequence). The CDR3 length is 13 residues. V was cut by 1 base and J by 5 bases, with 8 bases left in between. Written as DNA, the CDR3 is TGTGCCAGCAGCTTAGCAGGGTTTACTGAAGCTTTCTTT. Its protein product is CASSLAGFTEAFF.

The V gene is TRBV5-1, the J gene TRBJ2-5; TRBD2 agrees at 7 bases. The CDR3 extends over 15 amino acids. J gave up 2 bases and V 6 bases, and 10 bases lay outside the gene matches. Per the germline V gene, CDR1 is SGHRS and CDR2 is YFSETQ. The CDR3 DNA reads as TGCGCCAGCACACCTATGGGCGGGGGACAAGAGACCCAGTACTTC. Translated: CASTPMGGGQETQYF.

The chain combines TRBV28 with TRBJ1-5, with 7 nucleotides matching TRBD1. The V gene end was trimmed by 6 bases and the J gene end by 5 bases; junction bases not matched to a gene: 19. Germline loops: CDR1 MDHEN, CDR2 SYDVKM. The CDR3 runs 18 residues. The CDR3 coding sequence is TGTGCCAGCAGCCTCGGGACAGTGGGAGTGATGGGGGATCAGCCCCAGCATTTT. Translation gives CASSLGTVGVMGDQPQHF.

The chain uses TRBV28 and TRBJ1-3, with a possible D match to TRBD1 (5 bases). The germline V gene encodes CDR1 MDHEN and CDR2 SYDVKM. The CDR3 is 14 residues long. V was pared by 9 bases and J by 3 bases, with 15 bases between. The DNA for the CDR3 is TGTGCCAGTGGTCAGGGTTTGGATGGAAACACCATATATTTT. Its protein product is CASGQGLDGNTIYF. The full variable domain, completed using reference TRBV28 and TRBJ1-3, is DVKVTQSSRYLVKRTGEKVFLECVQDMDHENMFWYRQDPGLGLRLIYFSYDVKMKEKGDIPEGYSVSREKKERFSLILESASTNQTSMYLCASGQGLDGNTIYFGEGSWLTVV.

The gene calls are TRBV3-1 (or the pseudogene TRBV3-2) and TRBJ1-1, with D uncertain. The CDR3 has 13 residues. V was pared by 1 base and J by 2 bases, with 5 bases between. The V gene's germline CDR1 is LGHDT and CDR2 YNNKEL (reference sequence). The CDR3 DNA reads as TGTGCCAGCAGCCAAGCAGGTAACACTGAAGCTTTCTTT. Its protein is CASSQAGNTEAFF.

This chain joins TRBV11-1 and TRBJ2-2, with D perhaps TRBD1 (5 bases). The germline gives CDR1 SGHAT, CDR2 FQDESV (reference sequence). This CDR3 spans 13 amino acids. V was trimmed by 3 bases and J by 3 bases, leaving 5 bases between them. The CDR3: CASSFRDTGELFF. CDR3 DNA sequence: TGTGCCAGCAGCTTCAGGGACACCGGGGAGCTGTTTTTT.

The chain uses TRBV3-1 (or the pseudogene TRBV3-2) and TRBJ2-1, with 11 bases that match TRBD2. After removal of 2 bases from V and 10 bases from J, the junction contained 7 bases not matched to a gene. From germline, CDR1 is LGHDT and CDR2 YNNKEL (reference sequence). The CDR3 totals 15 residues. The CDR3 DNA sequence: TGTGCCAGCAGCCAATCGGGACTAGCGGCCCCAGAGCAGTTCTTC. Translating it yields CASSQSGLAAPEQFF.

The chain uses TRBV7-8 and TRBJ2-2; tentatively, D is TRBD1 (6 bases). CDR3 length: 15 residues. V was shortened by 8 bases and J by 0 bases, with 13 bases between the two germline ends. CDR1 and CDR2 (germline): SGHVS, FQNEAQ. Here the CDR3 reads CASLQGTSNTGELFF. The CDR3 DNA sequence: TGTGCCAGCCTACAGGGAACTTCGAACACCGGGGAGCTGTTTTTT.